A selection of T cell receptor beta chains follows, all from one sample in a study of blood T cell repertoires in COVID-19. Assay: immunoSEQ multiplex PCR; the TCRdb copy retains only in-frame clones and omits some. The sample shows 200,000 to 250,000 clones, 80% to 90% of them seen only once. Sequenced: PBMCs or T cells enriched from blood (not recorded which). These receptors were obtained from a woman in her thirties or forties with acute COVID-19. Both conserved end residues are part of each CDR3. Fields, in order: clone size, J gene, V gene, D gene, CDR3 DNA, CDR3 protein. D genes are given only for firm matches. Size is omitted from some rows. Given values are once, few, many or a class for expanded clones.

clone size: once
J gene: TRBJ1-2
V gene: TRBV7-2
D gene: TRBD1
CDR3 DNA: TGTGCCAGCAGCTGGAACAGGGGGCGCGACTATGGCTACACCTTC
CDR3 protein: CASSWNRGRDYGYTF

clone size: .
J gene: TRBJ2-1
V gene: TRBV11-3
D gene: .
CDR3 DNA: TGTGCCAGCAGCTTAATAAAAGGACATAGGCAGTTCTTC
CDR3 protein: CASSLIKGHRQFF

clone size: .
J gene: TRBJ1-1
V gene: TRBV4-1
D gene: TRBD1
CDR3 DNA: TGCGCCAGCAGCCAAGAACCGACAGGGGGGGAAGCTTTCTTT
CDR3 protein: CASSQEPTGGEAFF

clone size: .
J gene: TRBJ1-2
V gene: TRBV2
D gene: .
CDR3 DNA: TGTGCCAGCAGCTTATACAGGTCCCAGACCTCCGCTAACTATGGCTACACCTTC
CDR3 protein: CASSLYRSQTSANYGYTF

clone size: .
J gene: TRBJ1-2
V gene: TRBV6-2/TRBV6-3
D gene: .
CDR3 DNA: TGTGCCAGCAGCCATGACATCGGGAGGAGGGCGGATGGCTACACCTTC
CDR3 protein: CASSHDIGRRADGYTF

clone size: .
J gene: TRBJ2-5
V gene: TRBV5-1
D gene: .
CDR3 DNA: TGCGCCAGCAGCTTAGGCTCTGGAGCCGAACAAGAGACCCAGTACTTC
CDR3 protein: CASSLGSGAEQETQYF

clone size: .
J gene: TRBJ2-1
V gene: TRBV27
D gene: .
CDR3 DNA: TGTGCCAGCAGTGTATCATGGACAACCTACAATGAGCAGTTCTTC
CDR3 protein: CASSVSWTTYNEQFF

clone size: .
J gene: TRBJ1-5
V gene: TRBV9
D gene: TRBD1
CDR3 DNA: TGTGCCAGCAGCGTAGGGACAGGGGGAGAAAATCAGCCCCAGCATTTT
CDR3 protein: CASSVGTGGENQPQHF

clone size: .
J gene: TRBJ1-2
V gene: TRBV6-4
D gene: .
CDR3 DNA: TGTGCCAGCAGACCGGCCCCAGGGTTCGCCTATGGCTACACCTTC
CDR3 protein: CASRPAPGFAYGYTF

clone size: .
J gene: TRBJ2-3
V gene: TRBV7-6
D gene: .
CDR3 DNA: TGTGCCAGCAGCTTAGGGGTTTCCACAGATAGTGCGCAGTATTTT
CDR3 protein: CASSLGVSTDSAQYF

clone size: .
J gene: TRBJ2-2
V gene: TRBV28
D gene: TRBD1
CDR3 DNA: TGTGCCAGCAGTATCAACAGGGGCCGCGAACCTCAGGGCACCGGGGAGCTGTTTTTT
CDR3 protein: CASSINRGREPQGTGELFF

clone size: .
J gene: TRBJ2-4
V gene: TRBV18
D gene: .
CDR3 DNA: TGTGCCAGCTCAACGGCGACAGGTCCTTCGGAGAAAAACATTCAGTACTTC
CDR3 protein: CASSTATGPSEKNIQYF

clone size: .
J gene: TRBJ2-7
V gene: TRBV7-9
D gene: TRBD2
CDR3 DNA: TGTGCCAGCAGCCCTCCGGGACTAGCGGTGTCGAAGCAGTACTTC
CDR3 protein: CASSPPGLAVSKQYF

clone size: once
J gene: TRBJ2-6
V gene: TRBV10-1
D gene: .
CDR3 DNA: TGCGCCAGCAGTGGGGGCGACTCTGGGGCCAACGTCCTGACTTTC
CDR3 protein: CASSGGDSGANVLTF

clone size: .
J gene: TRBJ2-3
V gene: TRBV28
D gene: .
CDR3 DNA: TGTGCCAGCAGCTCCCCTACCACTCGCACAGATACGCAGTATTTT
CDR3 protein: CASSSPTTRTDTQYF

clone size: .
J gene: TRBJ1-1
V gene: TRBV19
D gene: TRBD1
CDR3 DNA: TGTGCCAGTAGTATAATGGGACAGGGATACACTGAAGCTTTCTTT
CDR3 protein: CASSIMGQGYTEAFF

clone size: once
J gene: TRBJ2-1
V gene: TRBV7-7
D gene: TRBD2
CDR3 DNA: TGTGCCAGCAGCCTCGTGACTAGCGGCTACAATGAGCAGTTCTTC
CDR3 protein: CASSLVTSGYNEQFF

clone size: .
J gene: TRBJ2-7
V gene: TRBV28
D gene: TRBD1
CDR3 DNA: TGTGCCACGCTCCGGGACAGGGACACTGGGCAGTACTTC
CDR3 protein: CATLRDRDTGQYF

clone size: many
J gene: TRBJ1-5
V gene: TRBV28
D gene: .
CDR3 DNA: TGTGCCAGCAGGGGAGCTAATCAGCCCCAGCATTTT
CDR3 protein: CASRGANQPQHF

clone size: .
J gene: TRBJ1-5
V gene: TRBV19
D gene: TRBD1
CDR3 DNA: TGTGCCAGTAGTAGGGACAGGGGCGACAATCAGCCCCAGCATTTT
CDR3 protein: CASSRDRGDNQPQHF

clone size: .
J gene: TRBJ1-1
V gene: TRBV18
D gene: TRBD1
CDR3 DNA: TGTGCCAGCTCAGCGACAGGGGGCTTGACTGAAGCTTTCTTT
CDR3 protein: CASSATGGLTEAFF

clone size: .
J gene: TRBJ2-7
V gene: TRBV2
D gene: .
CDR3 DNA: TGTGCCAGCAGTGAGGAGCCCCACGAGCAGTACTTC
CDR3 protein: CASSEEPHEQYF

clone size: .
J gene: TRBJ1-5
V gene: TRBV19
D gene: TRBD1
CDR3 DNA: TGTGCCAGTAGAGGGACAGAACTAACTAATCAGCCCCAGCATTTT
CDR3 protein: CASRGTELTNQPQHF

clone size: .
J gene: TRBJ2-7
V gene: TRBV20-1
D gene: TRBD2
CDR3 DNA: TGCAGTGCTAGTATCGGACTAGCATCGGGCGAGCAGTACTTC
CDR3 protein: CSASIGLASGEQYF

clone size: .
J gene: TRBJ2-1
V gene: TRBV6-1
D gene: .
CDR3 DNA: TGTGCCAGCAGTGAACCAGACTACAATGAGCAGTTCTTC
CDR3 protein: CASSEPDYNEQFF

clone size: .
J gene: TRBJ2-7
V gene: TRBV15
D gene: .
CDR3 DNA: TGTGCCACCAGCAGAGGTACCGGGCCGACTAAGCTCGGCGAGCAGTACTTC
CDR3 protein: CATSRGTGPTKLGEQYF

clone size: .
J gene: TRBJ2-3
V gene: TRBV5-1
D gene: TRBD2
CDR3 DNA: TGCGCCAGCAGCTTGGAACTAGCGGAAACAGATACGCAGTATTTT
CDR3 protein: CASSLELAETDTQYF

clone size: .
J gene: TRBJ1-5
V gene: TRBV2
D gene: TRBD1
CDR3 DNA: TGTGCCAGCAGTGAACAGGGGGGAAGCAATCAGCCCCAGCATTTT
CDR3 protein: CASSEQGGSNQPQHF

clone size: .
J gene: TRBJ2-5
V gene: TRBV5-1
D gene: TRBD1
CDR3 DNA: TGCGCCAGCAGCCCGGAAATCACCGGACAGCAGGGGGCCCAGTACTTC
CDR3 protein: CASSPEITGQQGAQYF